Listed below are T cell receptor beta chains from one sample, sequenced in a study of T cells after yellow fever vaccination. A single record per CDR3 protein comes from TCRdb applying MiXCR to the 5' RACE reads. The sample consists of around 300,000 distinct CDR3 sequences, approximately 4.3% of them appearing once. The material sequenced was PBMCs, taken 15 days after the yellow fever booster vaccination. These receptors were taken from a man aged 18 to 30 who received the YFV17D yellow fever vaccine. CDR3s include the opening cysteine and the closing phenylalanine or tryptophan. A D gene is named only where the DNA matches it firmly. Not all rows give a size; the values are once, few, many and, for expanded clones, a class.

d_call: -
j_call: TRBJ2-7
clone_size: few
v_call: TRBV4-2
cdr3_aa: CASSQAEGANYEQYF
cdr3_nt: TGTGCCAGCAGCCAGGCGGAGGGGGCCAACTACGAGCAGTACTTC

d_call: -
j_call: TRBJ1-5
clone_size: many
v_call: TRBV9
cdr3_aa: CASSKPPWGAGNQPQHF
cdr3_nt: TGTGCCAGCAGCAAACCACCTTGGGGGGCGGGAAATCAGCCCCAGCATTTT

d_call: -
j_call: TRBJ1-2
clone_size: -
v_call: TRBV5-6
cdr3_aa: CASTQRERYGYTF
cdr3_nt: TGTGCCAGCACCCAGAGGGAGAGATATGGCTACACCTTC

d_call: TRBD1
j_call: TRBJ1-2
clone_size: -
v_call: TRBV24-1
cdr3_aa: CATSDVTGDSAYGYTF
cdr3_nt: TGTGCCACCAGTGATGTCACGGGGGACAGTGCCTATGGCTACACCTTC

d_call: -
j_call: TRBJ1-1
clone_size: few
v_call: TRBV27
cdr3_aa: CASSSTRRSGYTEAFF
cdr3_nt: TGTGCCAGCAGTTCTACCCGGCGCAGTGGGTACACTGAAGCTTTCTTT

d_call: -
j_call: TRBJ2-7
clone_size: many
v_call: TRBV10-2
cdr3_aa: CASSELYPREQYF
cdr3_nt: TGCGCCAGCAGTGAGTTATACCCCCGCGAGCAGTACTTC

d_call: TRBD1
j_call: TRBJ2-7
clone_size: -
v_call: TRBV7-2
cdr3_aa: CASSSSGTENYEQYF
cdr3_nt: TGTGCCAGCAGCTCCTCCGGGACAGAAAACTACGAGCAGTACTTC

d_call: -
j_call: TRBJ2-7
clone_size: -
v_call: TRBV30
cdr3_aa: CAWSIWDFPIRHEQYF
cdr3_nt: TGTGCCTGGAGTATATGGGACTTCCCCATCCGCCACGAGCAGTACTTC

d_call: -
j_call: TRBJ2-5
clone_size: many
v_call: TRBV7-9
cdr3_aa: CASSPRDLQETQYF
cdr3_nt: TGTGCCAGCAGCCCGAGGGACTTACAAGAGACCCAGTACTTC

d_call: -
j_call: TRBJ2-2
clone_size: -
v_call: TRBV21-1
cdr3_aa: CASSKIPIFDRENTGELFF
cdr3_nt: TGTGCCAGCAGCAAAATACCGATCTTCGACAGGGAGAACACCGGGGAGCTGTTTTTT

d_call: TRBD2
j_call: TRBJ2-3
clone_size: many
v_call: TRBV4-1
cdr3_aa: CASSSPERGVTDTQYF
cdr3_nt: TGCGCCAGCAGCTCCCCAGAGCGGGGAGTTACAGATACGCAGTATTTT

d_call: TRBD1
j_call: TRBJ1-6
clone_size: many
v_call: TRBV20-1
cdr3_aa: CSASPGQGGNSPLHF
cdr3_nt: TGCAGTGCTAGTCCCGGGCAGGGGGGCAATTCACCCCTCCACTTT

d_call: -
j_call: TRBJ1-5
clone_size: -
v_call: TRBV2
cdr3_aa: CASSESGAREPQHF
cdr3_nt: TGTGCCAGCAGTGAATCAGGGGCCCGGGAGCCCCAGCATTTT

d_call: TRBD1
j_call: TRBJ1-5
clone_size: few
v_call: TRBV5-1
cdr3_aa: CASSIQGAGQPQHF
cdr3_nt: TGCGCCAGCAGCATACAGGGGGCAGGTCAGCCCCAGCATTTT

d_call: TRBD2
j_call: TRBJ2-1
clone_size: many
v_call: TRBV5-1
cdr3_aa: CASSPFSGAAYNEQFF
cdr3_nt: TGCGCCAGCAGCCCTTTTAGCGGGGCCGCCTACAATGAGCAGTTCTTC

d_call: TRBD2
j_call: TRBJ2-3
clone_size: many
v_call: TRBV4-3
cdr3_aa: CASSQDILAGGYTDTQYF
cdr3_nt: TGCGCCAGCAGCCAAGATATCCTAGCGGGGGGATACACAGATACGCAGTATTTT

d_call: -
j_call: TRBJ1-1
clone_size: many
v_call: TRBV6-2/TRBV6-3
cdr3_aa: CASSYGGPAEAFF
cdr3_nt: TGTGCCAGCAGTTATGGGGGGCCAGCTGAAGCTTTCTTT